This section outlines one TCR beta chain sequence together with its context. This entry belongs to a study of regulatory T cells in long-lasting Graves disease. Documented time point: newly diagnosed GD, antithyroid drugs for less than 3 months. From RNA extracted from PBMCs, the TCR library was made. As a group, patients came from one endocrinology department in Xi'an, China. Libraries of TCR beta came from iRepertoire HTBI primers plus Arm-PCR of CDR3 regions. TCRdb re-derived calls from the multiplex PCR reads in MiXCR, one entry per CDR3 protein. The sample has around 470,000 distinct CDR3 sequences, 14% seen once. The data also belong to a second study, concerning T cells in Graves' hyperthyroidism and ophthalmopathy. That source reports: In the first-round RT-PCR of the TCR CDR3, the HTBI primer set was used. Expanded thyroid clonotypes (above 0.001) were mostly also found in blood. Ophthalmopathy and stable hyperthyroidism were separated by a 13 V-J model.

Sequenced here: peripheral blood mononuclear cells (PBMCs), sampled at new diagnosis, from a patient treated with antithyroid drugs. The origin of this receptor is a woman aged 45 to 65 with Graves disease.

CDR3 nucleotide sequence: TGTGCCAGCAGTTCCCCCGGTTTCCATGAGCAGTTCTTC. Translating gives CASSSPGFHEQFF. The rearrangement joins TRBV28 to TRBJ2-1; D not certain. Deletions cut 4 bases from V and 8 bases from J, with 12 bases between. Germline loops: CDR1 MDHEN, CDR2 SYDVKM. This CDR3 is 13 amino acids long.